The 24 T cell receptor beta chains listed next were all sequenced from one sample in a study of glioma-infiltrating T cells. TCR alpha and beta CDR3 regions were amplified from RNA using iRepertoire nested multiplex PCR. TCRdb itself ran the multiplex PCR reads through MiXCR, one entry per CDR3 protein. The table lists approximately 110,000 distinct CDR3 sequences, 20% to 25% of them singletons, with nearly 15% in the top ten. The sample was glioma tissue, nonneoplastic brain tissue, or PBMCs (not recorded which). These receptors all come from a human donor with low-grade glioma or glioblastoma, undergoing nonglioma brain surgery, or in good health (not recorded which).

The rearrangement uses TRBV7-3 and TRBJ1-1, with D perhaps TRBD1 (5 bases). Per the germline V gene, CDR1 is SGHTA and CDR2 is FQGTGA. This CDR3 has 16 amino acids. V gave up 6 bases and J gave up 5 bases, with 22 bases separating them. CDR3 nucleotide sequence: TGTGCCAGCAGTCTACGGGCTCAGGGAGGAAATACTGAAGCTTTCTTT. This translates into CASSLRAQGGNTEAFF.

Remarks on this clonotype: A clone one base away is much larger, so this may be a read error. The CDR3 here is CASSPWMAETQYF. CDR3 DNA sequence: TGTGCCAGCTCACCATGGATGGCAGAGACCCAGTACTTC. J is TRBJ2-5 and V is TRBV18; D is undetermined. CDR3 length: 13 amino acids. V lost 2 bases, J lost 4 bases, and 8 bases lay in between. Looked up from germline, CDR1 is KGHSH and CDR2 is LQKENI. Drawing the rest from reference TRBV18 and TRBJ2-5, the complete variable domain is NAGVMQNPRHLVRRRGQEARLRCSPMKGHSHVYWYRQLPEEGLKFMVYLQKENIIDESGMPKERFSAEFPKEGPSILRIQQVVRGDSAAYFCASSPWMAETQYFGPGTRLLVL.

Comment on this clonotype: One junction end disagrees with the germline gene, perhaps due to a read error. This chain joins TRBV6-6 and TRBJ2-1; D gene ambiguous. This CDR3 is 14 amino acids long. Germline V gives CDR1 MNHNY, CDR2 SVGAGI (reference sequence). The CDR3, as DNA: TGTGCCAGCAGTTATGATCCCAACAACAATGGGCAGTTCTTC. It specifies CASSYDPNNNGQFF.

This clonotype was seen at least ten times. The V and J genes are TRBV6-1 and TRBJ2-3; 8 nucleotides match TRBD2. Germline CDR1 is MNHNS and CDR2 is SASEGT. The CDR3 runs 14 residues. With V trimmed by 5 bases and J by 1 base, 2 bases remained unmatched. The chain's CDR3 is CASSLLAGTDTQYF. DNA of the CDR3: TGTGCCAGCAGTTTACTAGCGGGCACAGATACGCAGTATTTT.

In its sample, this clonotype was seen a few times. The chain is built from TRBV9 and TRBJ2-7; 9 bases align to TRBD1. Looked up from germline, CDR1 is SGDLS and CDR2 is YYNGEE. J lost 6 bases, V lost 3 bases, and 13 bases had no gene match. This CDR3 has 16 amino acids. CDR3 protein: CASSGSLGTGMGEQYF. In nucleotides, the CDR3 is TGTGCCAGCAGCGGAAGTTTGGGGACAGGGATGGGCGAGCAGTACTTC.

This clonotype appeared a few times. The chain carries TRBV9 and TRBJ2-3; D could derive from TRBD1 or TRBD2 (5 bases each). CDR1 is SGDLS and CDR2 is YYNGEE in the germline V gene. V gave up 3 bases and J gave up 6 bases, with 17 bases separating them. This CDR3 spans 15 amino acids. DNA for the CDR3: TGTGCCAGCAGCGGCTCCGGGACCCAAGGGGATACGCAGTATTTT. As protein: CASSGSGTQGDTQYF.

CDR3 sequence: CASSFLRDYNEQFF. The CDR3 DNA sequence: TGCGCCAGCAGCTTCTTGCGGGACTACAATGAGCAGTTCTTC. The genes are TRBV5-1 and TRBJ2-1; possibly TRBD2 for D (6 bases). CDR1 is SGHRS and CDR2 is YFSETQ in the germline V gene. V lost 2 bases, J lost 3 bases, and 9 bases lay in between. This CDR3 contains 14 residues.

This clonotype was recorded at least ten times. The chain recombines TRBV7-6 with TRBJ2-7, with D possibly matching TRBD1 (6 bases). V was cut by 5 bases and J by 7 bases, with 18 bases left in between. Germline loops: CDR1 SGHVS, CDR2 FNYEAQ. There are 14 residues in the CDR3. This CDR3 reads CASSRDTSRPEQYF. DNA of the CDR3: TGTGCCAGCAGCAGGGACACCTCGCGTCCGGAGCAGTACTTC.

In this sample, this clonotype turned up a few times. This chain links TRBV10-3 with TRBJ2-7, with TRBD2 identical over 10 bases. Germline V lookup: CDR1 ENHRY, CDR2 SYGVKD. Trimming removed 10 bases from V and 2 bases from J; junction bases left unmatched: 8. The CDR3 contains 14 residues. In DNA, the CDR3 is TGTGCCACCCGGCTAGCGGGAGATCCCTACGAGCAGTACTTC. It specifies CATRLAGDPYEQYF.

This clonotype turned up a few times. The chain uses TRBV5-1 and TRBJ2-5; TRBD2 matches at 10 bases. This CDR3 has 16 residues. Germline lookup yields CDR1 SGHRS and CDR2 YFSETQ. The trim removed 4 bases at V and 3 bases at J, leaving 9 bases unmatched. CDR3 DNA: TGCGCCAGCAGCCCAAGGACTAGCGGCGGAAAAGAGACCCAGTACTTC. It specifies CASSPRTSGGKETQYF.

This clonotype appeared many times. The chain has TRBV28 and TRBJ1-5, with 8 positions matching TRBD1. CDR3 length equals 17 residues. V dropped 6 bases and J dropped 0; count of bases not matched to a gene: 10. Germline CDR1 and CDR2: MDHEN and SYDVKM. The CDR3 region is CASSQSGTGYSNQPQHF. In DNA form, the CDR3 reads TGTGCCAGCAGCCAATCCGGGACAGGCTATAGCAATCAGCCCCAGCATTTT.

The genes are TRBV30 and TRBJ1-1; no clear D gene. Germline V gene data show CDR1 as GTSNPN and CDR2 as SVGIG (reference sequence). V lost 7 bases and J 4 bases, leaving 19 bases between the germline ends. This CDR3 is built from 14 residues. The CDR3 sequence is CASKRSTSSTEAFF. CDR3 DNA: TGTGCCTCCAAGAGAAGTACGAGCAGCACTGAAGCTTTCTTT.

This clonotype was observed a few times. With a much larger clone just one base away, this may be a read error. The CDR3 is CASSLASGDEQLF. CDR3 coding DNA: TGTGCCAGCAGCTTAGCGAGCGGGGATGAGCAGCTCTTC. The chain has TRBV7-6 and TRBJ2-1, with TRBD2 identical over 7 bases. This CDR3 is built from 13 residues. Germline CDR1 is SGHVS and CDR2 is FNYEAQ.

The table lists this clonotype with a few counts. V is TRBV15 and J is TRBJ2-1; D gene uncertain. The V end lost 0 bases, the J end lost 10 bases, and 7 bases lay between the germline ends. The germline V gene has CDR1 LNHNV and CDR2 YYDKDF (reference sequence). The CDR3 extends over 12 amino acids. Here the CDR3 DNA reads TGTGCCACCAGCAGAGACAGGCGAGAGCAGTTCTTC. It translates to CATSRDRREQFF.

This clonotype has at least ten counts. With a much larger clone just one base away, this may be a read error. This CDR3 reads CASRPTGLNTEAFF. The DNA for the CDR3 is TGTGCCAGCCGCCCGACAGGGCTGAACACTGAAGCTTTCTTT. The chain combines TRBV7-6 with TRBJ1-1, with TRBD1 identical over 7 bases. V was clipped by 8 bases and J by 0 bases; unmatched bases: 6. CDR1 is SGHVS, CDR2 FNYEAQ, per germline. The CDR3 extends over 14 amino acids.

With regard to this clonotype: This may stem from a read error, because a much larger clone lies one nucleotide away. The chain carries TRBV18 and TRBJ1-1; D not resolved. The CDR3 is 13 amino acids. From germline, CDR1 is KGHSH and CDR2 LQKENI. The CDR3 reads CASSMHTNTQAFF. CDR3 DNA: TGTGCCAGCTCAATGCACACGAACACTCAAGCTTTCTTT.

This clonotype was recorded a few times. This sequence joins TRBV4-1 and TRBJ2-3; 9 bases are a match to TRBD2. The V gene's germline CDR1 is MGHRA and CDR2 YSYEKL. The CDR3 loop spans 15 amino acids. V lost 1 base to trimming and J lost 2 bases; unmatched junction nucleotides: 1. Here the CDR3 DNA reads TGCGCCAGCAGCCAAGGACTAGCGGTCACAGATACGCAGTATTTT. This translates into CASSQGLAVTDTQYF.

Concerning this clonotype: Since no conserved phenylalanine or tryptophan closes the CDR3, a read error is the likely cause. The limits of the CDR3 on the DNA are not certain, so only TCRdb's listed CDR3 is given. This chain links TRBV27 with TRBJ2-7; TRBD1, the table's D call, lacks a check against the DNA. The CDR3 is 14 residues long, counting both termini. Germline loops: CDR1 MNHEY, CDR2 SMNVEV (reference sequence). CDR3 amino acids: CASSIRTGRYEEYL.

For this clonotype: This could be a read error, since a much larger clone is one nucleotide away. The gene calls are TRBV7-9 and TRBJ1-2; D might be TRBD1 (5 bases). V dropped 7 bases and J dropped 0 bases, with 12 bases sitting between them. In germline, CDR1 is SEHNR, CDR2 FQNEAQ (reference sequence). The CDR3 extends over 14 amino acids. In DNA, the CDR3 is TGTGCCAGCATCCGGACATGCTCTAACTATGGCTACACCTTC. It encodes CASIRTCSNYGYTF.

The chain recombines TRBV4-2 with TRBJ2-2; 11 bases agree with TRBD1. J was trimmed by 9 bases and V by 3 bases; bases with no gene match: 9. The CDR3 is 16 amino acids. CDR1 LGHNA and CDR2 YNFKEQ come from the germline V gene. The CDR3 DNA is TGTGCCAGCAGCCATCCCGGACAGGGGGCGCGCCGGGAGCTGTTTTTT. Encoded protein: CASSHPGQGARRELFF.

This clonotype was counted at least ten times. The rearrangement links TRBV6-1 to TRBJ2-1, with unresolved D. V gave up 6 bases and J gave up 7 bases, with 10 bases separating them. Germline CDR1 is MNHNS and CDR2 is SASEGT. CDR3 length equals 12 residues. As DNA, the CDR3 is TGTGCCAGCAGCCCCACTTTAAATGAGCAGTTCTTC. It translates to CASSPTLNEQFF.

This clonotype was recorded at least ten times. The chain joins TRBV3-1 to TRBJ1-5; D gene ambiguous. The CDR3 runs to 12 residues. The germline V and J ends were trimmed by 1 base and 4 bases, with 2 bases remaining between them. Per germline, CDR1 LGHDT and CDR2 YNNKEL (reference sequence). The CDR3 sequence is CASSQGNQPQHF. CDR3 nucleotides: TGTGCCAGCAGCCAAGGAAATCAGCCCCAGCATTTT.

This clonotype occurred a few times. This chain uses TRBV11-2 with TRBJ2-1; tentatively, D is TRBD2 (6 bases). Trimming shortened V by 9 bases and J by 3 bases, and 18 bases separated the two germline ends. There are 15 residues in the CDR3. Germline V gives CDR1 SGHAT, CDR2 FQNNGV. The CDR3 DNA reads TGTGCCAGGGACCTTAGCGGACTTTACTACAATGAGCAGTTCTTC. It yields the protein CARDLSGLYYNEQFF. The complete variable domain, with remaining parts taken from reference TRBV11-2 and TRBJ2-1, reads EAGVAQSPRYKIIEKRQSVAFWCNPISGHATLYWYQQILGQGPKLLIQFQNNGVVDDSQLPKDRFSAERLKGVDSTLKIQPAKLEDSAVYLCARDLSGLYYNEQFFGPGTRLTVL.

On this clonotype itself: A much larger clone lies one base from this, so it may be a read error. This rearrangement joins TRBV2 to TRBJ2-3, with D uncertain. This CDR3 has 14 residues. Trimming pared 2 bases from V and 2 bases from J, leaving 8 bases between. Germline V gene lookup returns CDR1 SNHLY and CDR2 FYNNEI. CDR3 region: CASSEFGPTDTQYF. CDR3 in DNA: TGTGCCAGCAGTGAATTTGGCCCCACAGATACGCAGTATTTT.